This T cell receptor beta chain was identified in a study of shared clonotypes between healthy human individuals. CDR1 and CDR2 (germline): SEHNR, FQNEAQ (reference sequence). The CDR3 totals 14 residues. With 6 bases clipped from V and 6 bases from J, the junction kept 7 bases outside the gene matches. This clone was found once. Some clones are missing from TCRdb's copy, which holds only in-frame ones; the method was immunoSEQ multiplex PCR. The repertoire holds 2 million to 2.5 million clones, with 80% to 95% as singletons. Sequencing was performed on naive CD4+ T cells from PBMCs. As for subset: CD45RA+ positively selected. The source of this sequence is a man aged 18 to 30 in good health. Some clones in this sample may be carry-over from other donors' samples. This chain connects TRBV7-9 to TRBJ2-1; TRBD2 matches at 8 bases. The CDR3 region has the DNA TGTGCCAGCAGTAGCGCGGGGGGAGTCAATGAGCAGTTCTTC. It is translated as CASSSAGGVNEQFF.